Listed below are T cell receptor beta chains from one sample, sequenced in a study of blood T cell repertoires in COVID-19. Using immunoSEQ multiplex PCR, the repertoire was profiled, and TCRdb retains in-frame clones only, with some absent. The repertoire holds fewer than 200,000 clones, with 84% as singletons. Specimen: PBMCs or T cells enriched from blood (not recorded which). The receptor source for this set is a woman in her thirties who had been exposed to COVID-19. The CDR3 runs from the conserved cysteine through the conserved F or W. Fields, in order: J gene, V gene, D gene, CDR3 protein. The D gene is left open where the match is weak.

j_gene: TRBJ1-1
v_gene: TRBV7-6
d_gene: TRBD1
CDR3aa: CASSYDPTGLTEAFF

j_gene: TRBJ1-5
v_gene: TRBV4-1
d_gene: TRBD1
CDR3aa: CASSQDGGIDRGHQPQHF

j_gene: TRBJ2-5
v_gene: TRBV7-2
d_gene: TRBD2
CDR3aa: CASSQPQTSGGGTQYF

j_gene: TRBJ1-1
v_gene: TRBV27
d_gene: -
CDR3aa: CASTMRSGMNTEAFF

j_gene: TRBJ2-7
v_gene: TRBV2
d_gene: TRBD2
CDR3aa: CASSSTTSGGSEQYF

j_gene: TRBJ2-7
v_gene: TRBV7-3
d_gene: TRBD2
CDR3aa: CASSLGPSGGYEQYF

j_gene: TRBJ2-1
v_gene: TRBV7-3
d_gene: TRBD1
CDR3aa: CASSLDRTYNEQFF

j_gene: TRBJ2-1
v_gene: TRBV5-6
d_gene: -
CDR3aa: CASSPDGGIHEQFF

j_gene: TRBJ1-1
v_gene: TRBV2
d_gene: TRBD1
CDR3aa: CASTTTGAHLRPEAFF

j_gene: TRBJ2-2
v_gene: TRBV4-1
d_gene: TRBD1
CDR3aa: CASSQDDNRGIGELFF

j_gene: TRBJ2-6
v_gene: TRBV10-3
d_gene: -
CDR3aa: CAISGQGPGANVLTF

j_gene: TRBJ1-1
v_gene: TRBV29-1
d_gene: -
CDR3aa: CSAQDGGNTEAFF

j_gene: TRBJ2-1
v_gene: TRBV5-1
d_gene: TRBD1
CDR3aa: CASSSGQGVYNEQFF

j_gene: TRBJ1-2
v_gene: TRBV5-1
d_gene: -
CDR3aa: CASSLDTTRGYTF

j_gene: TRBJ2-3
v_gene: TRBV27
d_gene: -
CDR3aa: CASTDRLTDTQYF

j_gene: TRBJ1-2
v_gene: TRBV5-6
d_gene: -
CDR3aa: CASSLAVRGYTF

j_gene: TRBJ1-2
v_gene: TRBV10-3
d_gene: -
CDR3aa: CAISGRGSTNYGYTF

j_gene: TRBJ2-3
v_gene: TRBV15
d_gene: -
CDR3aa: CATSTGGGAADTQYF

j_gene: TRBJ1-3
v_gene: TRBV15
d_gene: TRBD1
CDR3aa: CATSRTAPGQGDYTIYF

j_gene: TRBJ1-2
v_gene: TRBV12-3/TRBV12-4
d_gene: TRBD1
CDR3aa: CASSPDRARGYTF

j_gene: TRBJ2-7
v_gene: TRBV6-5
d_gene: -
CDR3aa: CASSLGLRSDYEQYF

j_gene: TRBJ2-1
v_gene: TRBV27
d_gene: TRBD2
CDR3aa: CASSFGGDSYNEQFF

j_gene: TRBJ1-5
v_gene: TRBV4-1
d_gene: TRBD1
CDR3aa: CASSQHDRGSSQPQHF

j_gene: TRBJ1-5
v_gene: TRBV5-4
d_gene: -
CDR3aa: CASSAGASNQPQHF

j_gene: TRBJ2-7
v_gene: TRBV9
d_gene: TRBD1
CDR3aa: CASSVGTGMFYEQYF

j_gene: TRBJ2-7
v_gene: TRBV24-1
d_gene: TRBD1
CDR3aa: CATSDSGQGIHEQYF

j_gene: TRBJ2-7
v_gene: TRBV3-1/TRBV3-2
d_gene: -
CDR3aa: CASSQEGRGGLFYEQYF

j_gene: TRBJ1-5
v_gene: TRBV19
d_gene: -
CDR3aa: CASRPTGALNQPQHF

j_gene: TRBJ2-7
v_gene: TRBV19
d_gene: -
CDR3aa: CASSKQGFAREQYF

j_gene: TRBJ2-3
v_gene: TRBV7-3
d_gene: -
CDR3aa: CASSFRGASTDTQYF

j_gene: TRBJ2-5
v_gene: TRBV5-4
d_gene: -
CDR3aa: CASSLWGEETQYF

j_gene: TRBJ2-1
v_gene: TRBV5-1
d_gene: TRBD1
CDR3aa: CASSLRSLGTGNYNEQFF

j_gene: TRBJ1-1
v_gene: TRBV18
d_gene: TRBD1
CDR3aa: CASSPTGGEAFF

j_gene: TRBJ1-4
v_gene: TRBV29-1
d_gene: TRBD1
CDR3aa: CSAGGQANEKLFF

j_gene: TRBJ2-2
v_gene: TRBV20-1
d_gene: -
CDR3aa: CSARQGGELFF

j_gene: TRBJ2-1
v_gene: TRBV19
d_gene: -
CDR3aa: CASSPRLGRHNEQFF

j_gene: TRBJ2-2
v_gene: TRBV11-2
d_gene: -
CDR3aa: CASGHRTGELFF

j_gene: TRBJ1-3
v_gene: TRBV10-3
d_gene: -
CDR3aa: CAISVEGAGNTIYF

j_gene: TRBJ1-5
v_gene: TRBV27
d_gene: -
CDR3aa: CASSLLGGQPQHF

j_gene: TRBJ2-5
v_gene: TRBV6-5
d_gene: TRBD2
CDR3aa: CASSYFGAAGKETQYF

j_gene: TRBJ2-7
v_gene: TRBV5-1
d_gene: TRBD1
CDR3aa: CASSSRGTGGIEQYF

j_gene: TRBJ1-6
v_gene: TRBV27
d_gene: -
CDR3aa: CASSLPGKDPLHF

j_gene: TRBJ2-3
v_gene: TRBV6-5
d_gene: -
CDR3aa: CATRRGIDTQYF

j_gene: TRBJ2-7
v_gene: TRBV7-8
d_gene: -
CDR3aa: CASSLGRGGSYEQYF

j_gene: TRBJ1-2
v_gene: TRBV24-1
d_gene: -
CDR3aa: CATSDFSGEGYTF

j_gene: TRBJ2-1
v_gene: TRBV5-1
d_gene: -
CDR3aa: CASSSARVDNEQFF

j_gene: TRBJ1-1
v_gene: TRBV12-3/TRBV12-4
d_gene: -
CDR3aa: CASSFTGTEAFF

j_gene: TRBJ2-7
v_gene: TRBV12-5
d_gene: TRBD1
CDR3aa: CASGLAQGQQYF

j_gene: TRBJ1-3
v_gene: TRBV19
d_gene: -
CDR3aa: CASSIYGNSGNTIYF

j_gene: TRBJ2-1
v_gene: TRBV7-2
d_gene: TRBD2
CDR3aa: CASIQRGGRYNEQFF

j_gene: TRBJ2-7
v_gene: TRBV27
d_gene: -
CDR3aa: CASSFQLLEKYEQYF

j_gene: TRBJ2-7
v_gene: TRBV19
d_gene: TRBD1
CDR3aa: CASRPRTGEQYF

j_gene: TRBJ2-1
v_gene: TRBV7-9
d_gene: TRBD2
CDR3aa: CASSRTSGGALGNEQFF

j_gene: TRBJ1-5
v_gene: TRBV2
d_gene: -
CDR3aa: CASSVGAQPQHF

j_gene: TRBJ1-4
v_gene: TRBV7-6
d_gene: -
CDR3aa: CASSPTGYDEKLFF

j_gene: TRBJ1-4
v_gene: TRBV5-4
d_gene: TRBD1
CDR3aa: CASSTQGNEKLFF

j_gene: TRBJ1-4
v_gene: TRBV7-6
d_gene: -
CDR3aa: CASSLVYGYNEKLFF

j_gene: TRBJ1-5
v_gene: TRBV30
d_gene: -
CDR3aa: CAWTDQGGHQPQHF

j_gene: TRBJ1-1
v_gene: TRBV5-6
d_gene: -
CDR3aa: CASSLPDSPRAEAFF

j_gene: TRBJ2-1
v_gene: TRBV5-1
d_gene: -
CDR3aa: CASRQSGVRDEQFF